This T cell receptor beta chain was sequenced for a study of cytomegalovirus exposure and HLA in healthy donors (dated by TCRdb to the late 2010s). About the full investigation: An earlier analysis of roughly 500 of the donors reported 276 Gb of sequence data and about 120 million unique TCR beta sequences obtained from some 200 million T cells. All discovery cohort repertoires had been generated on a single sequencing platform. Rather than drawing on any new phenotypic data, the later analysis identified candidate immune exposures from TCR beta sequences and the way those sequences occurred across donors. Both class I and class II loci were covered by HLA typing, at four-digit resolution. The T cell repertoires of roughly 660 subjects were profiled by immunosequencing and related to cytomegalovirus serostatus. An early release covering roughly 600 HLA-typed donors comprised roughly 300 gigabases of sequencing data and approximately 80 million unique TCR sequences. Genome-wide SNP genotypes for about three fifths of the roughly 670 donors were used in a later genetic analysis, which treated that subset as a discovery cohort. The aim of the study was to test whether cataloging public T cell receptors could identify signatures of past pathogen exposure. The number of typed donors differed by locus: roughly 629-640 for A, B, C, DRB1 and DQB1; some 500 for DQA1; 600 to 610 for DPA1; and roughly 450 for DPB1. To predict cytomegalovirus infection status, the study combined high-throughput TCR immunosequencing, statistical association of individual TCRs with disease status, and machine learning. Donor age, sex, ethnicity and CMV serostatus were compiled alongside the repertoire data. An earlier analysis of roughly 580 of the donors used high-throughput TCR beta sequencing to judge whether each TCR beta V gene segment behaved as functional or pseudogenic. A later analysis re-examined previously published TCR beta repertoires from about 700 donors and added high-resolution HLA genotyping to investigate patterns of TCR occurrence. Along with the roughly 670-subject first cohort, a separate validation cohort of roughly 110 different subjects was used. Roughly 5 DR-DQ haplotypes were handled as single units for association and clustering, since linkage in the cohort was strong. The genetic ancestry cluster associated with self-reported Caucasian donors included about four fifths of the 350 to 500 genotyped donors. Across 398 genotyped donors of the cohort, an average of approximately 200,000 unique TCR beta nucleotide sequences per donor were sequenced, and about a sixth of those sequences were non-productive.

Per the germline V gene (reference sequence), GTSNPN is the CDR1 and SVGIG is the CDR2. Between the V and J ends, shortened by 3 bases and 5 bases respectively, the junction contains 14 bases. Including the terminal cysteine and phenylalanine, the CDR3 comprises 13 residues. Only the CDR3 DNA stays, 39 bases, in frame from base 1. Library prep was done by the immunoSEQ multiplex PCR assay. The multiplex PCR relied on a mix of 60 forward primers for TCR Vbeta segments and 13 reverse primers for TCR Jbeta segments. Amplification of the CDR3 region of rearranged TCR beta genes was performed with a multiplex PCR assay on genomic DNA. The amplified TCR beta libraries were sequenced on the Illumina HiSeq System as 87-base-pair reads. In the paper's pipeline: A later analysis counted around 72 million unique TCR beta chains across the 550 to 700 repertoires, and 10 million to 11 million of these chains were shared by at least two donors. Raw reads were error-corrected and collapsed into unique sequences with a nearest-neighbor algorithm that merged closely related sequences to remove PCR and sequencing errors. CDR3 sequences were aligned to IMGT reference sequences to assign V, D and J gene segments. For a sequence to be retained, at least a six-nucleotide match to both a V gene segment and a J gene segment was required. A rearrangement counted as productive if the CDR3 had no stop codons and remained in frame with V and J, and every other rearrangement counted as non-productive. Following IMGT convention, CDR3 was defined as the stretch from the second conserved V-encoded cysteine up to the conserved J-encoded phenylalanine. In an earlier analysis of roughly 580 of the donors, sequences lacking an unambiguous match to a single V gene segment were excluded. An earlier analysis of a few hundred of the donors classified V segments as functional when productive rearrangements were above 56.7% and as segregating when the standard deviation between donors was above 5%. A statistical classification framework was developed to diagnose cytomegalovirus status using the catalog of TCR beta chain sequences. V and J gene assignment, in a later analysis, came from comparing TCR nucleotide sequences with IMGT/GENE-DB human TR gene sequences. The TCRdist pipeline was used in a later analysis to assign CDR3 sequences and most-parsimonious VDJ recombination scenarios. In a later analysis, each TCR beta chain was defined by its CDR3 amino acid sequence together with its V-gene family, and reads without a unique V-gene family were excluded. To address suspected cross-contamination and a sequencing artifact, a later analysis removed a few hundred highly shared, low-generation-probability nucleotide sequences. A later analysis calculated a clonal expansion index for each public chain from normalized within-repertoire ranks of inferred template counts. In a later analysis, generation probabilities were computed with a VDJ recombination model fitted to out-of-frame rearrangements, and the resulting probabilities were checked against IGoR. In a later analysis, hypergeometric tests were used to score TCR-TCR, TCR-HLA and TCR-CMV co-occurrence, with a repertoire-size bias correction applied to TCR pairs. In a later analysis, false discovery rates were estimated by permuting HLA or CMV assignments 20 times. In a later analysis, co-occurring TCRs were grouped with DBSCAN, and TCRdist sequence similarity was added when clustering was performed within HLA-allele-positive subsets. Co-occurrence clustering excluded repertoires with fewer than 30,000 or more than 120,000 public chains, plus five with anomalous nucleotide sharing. TCRdb re-hosts the immuneACCESS table, in-frame sequences only. Its copies lack some clones; in the studies checked, an unresolved V gene accounts for under half of them, and the cause for the rest is not known. Clone size and the V and J calls come from that table; the DNA yielded D and trimming. This sample holds around 150,000 clones; around 78% were observed only once. Clones ranked in the top ten supply around 1.8% of the sample.

The paper's findings and limits, for the study overall: When HLA alleles, especially DR and DQ, strongly co-occurred, attributing TCR associations to individual alleles was difficult. In a later analysis, most CMV-associated TCR beta chains were found to appear HLA-restricted, with HLA associations seemingly driven largely by CMV exposure. The study listed 150 to 200 TCR beta chains as associated with cytomegalovirus. A cluster of highly shared sequence variants was judged likely to represent a technical artifact of the sequencing pipeline. In a later analysis, TCR association rates were found to vary across HLA loci, with the most associated TCRs seen for DRB1 alleles and the fewest for HLA-C alleles. Broadly in line with IMGT annotations, most TCR beta V segments showed up in productive rearrangements about 87% or about 30% of the time in an earlier analysis of some 590 of the donors. In vitro tests confirmed that a few of the cytomegalovirus-associated TCR beta chains recognize cytomegalovirus antigens. A further reported finding was that TCR beta sequences accurately predicted the HLA-A and HLA-B alleles for most subjects in the first cohort. In a later genetic analysis, a missense DCLRE1C variant was associated with V-gene and J-gene trimming of TCR beta chains, and the association was replicated in an independent cohort. The authors suggested that the approach could potentially be extended to other disease states and immunological phenotypes. For the cohort, immune exposure information was limited to CMV serostatus. Only TCR beta chains were sequenced in this cohort, and the absence of alpha or paired-chain data limited detectable features. Presence/absence analyses assumed roughly uniform sequencing depth across donors, an assumption that may not hold. The classifier was reported to diagnose cytomegalovirus status with high specificity and sensitivity in both the original cohort and the validation cohort. In a later analysis, several top co-occurrence clusters were reported to appear linked to parvovirus B19, influenza, CMV and Epstein-Barr virus. While some public TCRs were present in many individuals, most TCR sequences turned up only very rarely across donors. Linkage disequilibrium might explain the correlated functional status among segregating V segments, but an unknown experimental factor could not be excluded. Because HLA typing was unavailable for some donors at each locus, only the typed subset was used in association tests. A later genetic analysis reported fewer N-insertions in productive TCRs among donors in an Asian-associated ancestry cluster than the 666-donor mean. The 87-base-pair reads could not distinguish some IMGT-functional V segments, including TRBV6-2 and TRBV6-3, so those segments were excluded. A later analysis associated 15,000 or so TCR beta sequences with specific HLA alleles at a false discovery rate of 0.05. Over 15 rarely observed V segments, including chromosome 9 orphons, were excluded from the earlier analysis of about 600 of the donors because counts were too low. In a later analysis, HLA-associated TCR beta chains showed more clonal expansion and lower generation probabilities than non-associated chains that were equally common.

Points on this clone: Its binding antigen is unknown. Base qualities were left out, and no much larger clone turns up one base away.

In total, fewer than 750 healthy bone marrow donors made up the cohort. At the time of sampling, all cohort members were nominally healthy, though unrecorded immune exposures were likely present. The donor was CMV seropositive and was included in the group of 300 or so seropositive cohort members. Each donor provided a peripheral blood sample, and peripheral blood mononuclear cells were used for TCR beta sequencing. Genomic DNA was extracted from the blood cell samples with the Qiagen DNeasy Blood Extraction Kit. The chain is made from TRBV30 and TRBJ2-7; the D segment could be TRBD1, given 5 matching bases. Sequences were obtained from PBMCs. The receptor was derived from a female donor in good health and CMV-seropositive. The DNA reads TGTGCCTGGAGCCAGGGTTTGTACGACGAGCAGTACTTC. Translated, it reads CAWSQGLYDEQYF.